This is a list of T cell receptor beta chains from one sample in a study of T cell repertoires in cytomegalovirus infection. Each CDR3 protein gets one entry after TCRdb re-called the reads with MiXCR. The profile shows around 180,000 distinct CDR3 sequences, 15% to 20% of them singletons. Specimen: PBMCs. Source of these receptors: a human donor in good health (CMV status not recorded). Some clones in this sample may be carry-over from other donors' samples. The CDR3 runs from the conserved cysteine through the conserved F or W. A D gene is named only where the DNA matches it firmly. The size field is filled for only some rows; it gives once, few, many or a size class.

j_call,clone_size,v_call,d_call,cdr3_length,cdr3_nt,cdr3_aa
TRBJ1-1,.,TRBV14,.,15,TGTGCCAGCAGTCGGACCGGGGCCCAAAACACTGAAGCTTTCTTT,CASSRTGAQNTEAFF
TRBJ2-7,.,TRBV6-2/TRBV6-3,TRBD2,13,TGTGCCAGCAGCCGCGGGACTAGCGGCGAGCAGTACTTC,CASSRGTSGEQYF
TRBJ2-3,.,TRBV20-1,TRBD2,14,TGCAGTGCTCCCACTAGCGGGAGGGCAGATACGCAGTATTTT,CSAPTSGRADTQYF
TRBJ2-7,.,TRBV7-2,TRBD1,17,TGTGCCAGCAGCCCAAGCGGCCGGACTGACAGGGGCCACGAGCAGTACTTC,CASSPSGRTDRGHEQYF
TRBJ1-2,many,TRBV11-2,.,14,TGTGCCAGCAGCTTAGAAATAGGGAACTATGGCTACACCTTC,CASSLEIGNYGYTF
TRBJ2-3,.,TRBV12-3/TRBV12-4,.,15,TGTGCCAGCAGTTCCCCCTCCTCAGGGCCAGATTCGCAGTATTTT,CASSSPSSGPDSQYF
TRBJ2-1,.,TRBV24-1,.,14,TGTGCCACCAGTGACACATCGCACCGGGATGAGCAGTTCTTC,CATSDTSHRDEQFF
TRBJ2-7,.,TRBV12-3/TRBV12-4,.,13,TGTGCCAGCAGTTTAGTCAGAACCTACGAGCAGTACTTC,CASSLVRTYEQYF
TRBJ2-7,many,TRBV7-9,TRBD2,14,TGTGCCAGCAGCTTAGCACCGGGAGGGAACGAGCAGTACTTC,CASSLAPGGNEQYF
TRBJ2-3,.,TRBV6-2/TRBV6-3,TRBD2,17,TGTGCCAGCAGTTACGCAACTAGCGGGAGGGCCCCAGATACGCAGTATTTT,CASSYATSGRAPDTQYF
TRBJ1-2,.,TRBV19,TRBD1,14,TGTGCCAGTCTCTCCCGCGACAGGGTGTCGGGCTACACCTTC,CASLSRDRVSGYTF
TRBJ2-3,few,TRBV25-1,.,13,TGTGCCAGCTACCGTCCGGGCACAGATACGCAGTATTTT,CASYRPGTDTQYF
TRBJ1-1,.,TRBV7-2,.,17,TGTGCCAGCAGCTTAGGGCCTCCAAGGGGTTGGGACACTGAAGCTTTCTTT,CASSLGPPRGWDTEAFF
TRBJ2-2,few,TRBV5-4,TRBD2,16,TGTGCCAGCAGCCAAAATAGCGGGAGGACCACCGGGGAGCTGTTTTTT,CASSQNSGRTTGELFF
TRBJ2-7,few,TRBV6-2/TRBV6-3,.,12,TGTGCCAGCAGTCTTGCTTACTACGAGCAGTACTTC,CASSLAYYEQYF
TRBJ1-1,many,TRBV7-9,.,18,TGTGCCAGCAGTCCTACTACTTTGGGTGCAGGGAGGAACACTGAAGCTTTCTTT,CASSPTTLGAGRNTEAFF
TRBJ1-3,.,TRBV12-3/TRBV12-4,.,13,TGTGCCAGCAGTTTCGCCGGCGGAAACACCATATATTTT,CASSFAGGNTIYF
TRBJ2-1,.,TRBV11-2,TRBD2,18,TGTGCCAGCAGCTTAGGACTAGCGGGGGGGCTTAGATACAATGAGCAGTTCTTC,CASSLGLAGGLRYNEQFF
TRBJ1-6,many,TRBV20-1,TRBD1,14,TGCAGTGCTCAGCGGACAGGGCCCAATTCACCCCTCCACTTT,CSAQRTGPNSPLHF
TRBJ2-3,.,TRBV7-3,TRBD2,16,TGTGCCAGCAGCTTAATAGCGGGAGGCCAGTTTGATACGCAGTATTTT,CASSLIAGGQFDTQYF
TRBJ2-1,few,TRBV12-3/TRBV12-4,TRBD2,16,TGTGCCAGCAGGGCGAGCGGGGGGGCCGGGTACAATGAGCAGTTCTTC,CASRASGGAGYNEQFF
TRBJ2-5,.,TRBV6-6,.,13,TGTGCCAGCAGTTATCGAGGAGGGGAGACCCAGTACTTC,CASSYRGGETQYF
TRBJ1-1,few,TRBV7-9,.,13,TGTGCCAGCAGCTTGTCGTCGGGGACTGAAGCTTTCTTT,CASSLSSGTEAFF
TRBJ1-3,.,TRBV5-5,.,15,TGTGCCAGCAGCTTGGGAGGAGACAGTGGAAACACCATATATTTT,CASSLGGDSGNTIYF
TRBJ1-1,many,TRBV6-6,.,12,TGTGCCAGCAGTTATCCTGACAGTGAAGCTTTCTTT,CASSYPDSEAFF
TRBJ1-1,.,TRBV2,.,12,TGTGCCAGTCCCGGACAGACGAATGAAGCTTTCTTT,CASPGQTNEAFF
TRBJ2-2,.,TRBV20-1,.,16,TGCAGTGCTAGGATAGGGAGAAAAGCGAACACCGGGGAGCTGTTTTTT,CSARIGRKANTGELFF
TRBJ2-2,many,TRBV19,.,14,TGTGCCAGTACCTCTGGTGGCGGCACCGGGGAGCTGTTTTTT,CASTSGGGTGELFF
TRBJ2-3,many,TRBV14,.,15,TGTGCCAGCAGCCAAGTAACCCGGGCGACAGATACGCAGTATTTT,CASSQVTRATDTQYF
TRBJ2-2,many,TRBV7-2,.,14,TGTGCCAGCAGCGTGGACTGGAGCACCGGGGAGCTGTTTTTT,CASSVDWSTGELFF
TRBJ2-4,many,TRBV7-2,.,14,TGTGCCAGCAGCCGAGATACGGTCAAAAACATTCAGTACTTC,CASSRDTVKNIQYF
TRBJ2-5,few,TRBV29-1,.,11,TGCAGCGTTGTAGTGCAAGAGACCCAGTACTTC,CSVVVQETQYF
TRBJ1-1,.,TRBV5-5,TRBD1,15,TGTGCCAGCAGCTGGGGACAGGGGGCGGGGACTGAAGCTTTCTTT,CASSWGQGAGTEAFF
TRBJ1-1,many,TRBV20-1,.,13,TGCAGTGCTACGGGGGGGCTTGAAACTGAAGCTTTCTTT,CSATGGLETEAFF
TRBJ2-5,many,TRBV7-8,.,11,TGTGCCAGCAGCGAAGTAGAGACCCAGTACTTC,CASSEVETQYF
TRBJ2-4,many,TRBV12-3/TRBV12-4,.,17,TGTGCCAGCAGTTATGCGCAGGGAGCCAGAAAGAGAAACATTCAGTACTTC,CASSYAQGARKRNIQYF
TRBJ2-7,few,TRBV28,.,16,TGTGCCAGCAGCCTCGGGACTTCCACTTTTATCTACGAGCAGTACTTC,CASSLGTSTFIYEQYF
TRBJ1-1,many,TRBV12-3/TRBV12-4,.,14,TGTGCCAGCAGTTTTCTACAGATGAACACTGAAGCTTTCTTT,CASSFLQMNTEAFF
TRBJ2-5,.,TRBV6-2/TRBV6-3,.,17,TGTGCCAGCAGTTACTCGCCCCCAGCAGGCGGGTTGGAGACCCAGTACTTC,CASSYSPPAGGLETQYF
TRBJ1-4,many,TRBV7-2,TRBD1,15,TGTGCCAGCAGCCCCGGACAGGGGCTCGACGAAAAACTGTTTTTT,CASSPGQGLDEKLFF
TRBJ2-5,few,TRBV27,.,15,TGTGCCAGCAGTTTGAGTTACAGGTACCAAGAGACCCAGTACTTC,CASSLSYRYQETQYF
TRBJ2-7,many,TRBV6-6,TRBD1,16,TGTGCCAGCAGTTACTCGGGGACAGACTTCTCCTACGAGCAGTACTTC,CASSYSGTDFSYEQYF
TRBJ1-6,few,TRBV5-6,.,12,TGTGCCAGCAGCACCCAGGACAGCACCCTCCACTTT,CASSTQDSTLHF
TRBJ2-7,many,TRBV7-2,TRBD1,15,TGTGCCAGCAGCCGGGCCGGGACAGGGGGCTCCGAGCAGTACTTC,CASSRAGTGGSEQYF
TRBJ2-2,.,TRBV6-6,TRBD2,17,TGTGCCAGCAGTTTCACCCCGGGACTAGCGAACACCGGGGAGCTGTTTTTT,CASSFTPGLANTGELFF
TRBJ1-1,many,TRBV7-9,.,15,TGTGCCAGCAGCTTAGCTCTGGGGTTGAACACTGAAGCTTTCTTT,CASSLALGLNTEAFF
TRBJ2-5,few,TRBV7-2,.,12,TGTGCCAGCAGCGGTACGGTGGAGACCCAGTACTTC,CASSGTVETQYF
TRBJ2-1,many,TRBV7-2,.,12,TGTGCCAGCAGTCAAATCGGGCATGAGCAGTTCTTC,CASSQIGHEQFF
TRBJ1-1,many,TRBV12-3/TRBV12-4,.,14,TGTGCCAGCACCCTTCAAGTAGGGCACACTGAAGCTTTCTTT,CASTLQVGHTEAFF
TRBJ1-1,few,TRBV19,.,14,TGTGCCAGTAAGCCAGAGGGCTTGAACACTGAAGCTTTCTTT,CASKPEGLNTEAFF
TRBJ2-5,few,TRBV19,.,15,TGTGCCAGTAGTATAGGAGGTCGGATACAAGAGACCCAGTACTTC,CASSIGGRIQETQYF
TRBJ2-2,few,TRBV5-1,TRBD2,17,TGCGCCAGCAGCAAGATCCTAGCGGGCGCGAACACCGGGGAGCTGTTTTTT,CASSKILAGANTGELFF
TRBJ1-4,few,TRBV19,.,14,TGTGCCAGTAGTTCCGGGGCTAGTGGAGAAAAACTGTTTTTT,CASSSGASGEKLFF
TRBJ2-3,many,TRBV7-7,TRBD2,19,TGTGCTAGCAGCTTAGCGGGGGGAGGGGCTAGCGGGAAATCAGATACGCAGTATTTT,CASSLAGGGASGKSDTQYF